The 21 T cell receptor beta chains below all came from one sample that was sequenced in a study of monozygotic twins with inflammatory bowel disease. TCRdb reanalyzed the 5' RACE reads, giving one entry per CDR3 protein sequence and no DNA. The listing records just over 300,000 distinct CDR3 sequences. Sequencing input: blood. The origin of the receptors is a human donor with ulcerative colitis or Crohn's disease, or a healthy co-twin of an affected twin (not recorded which).

V usage is TRBV25-1 and J usage is TRBJ2-4; the TCRdb D gene call, TRBD2, has no DNA to confirm it. Germline CDR1 MGHDK, CDR2 SYGVNS. This CDR3 is built from 14 residues. CDR3 sequence reads: CASSAWEKRNIQYF.

The V call is TRBV20-1, the J call TRBJ2-1. The CDR3 sequence is 15 residues long. CDR1 is DFQATT and CDR2 is SNEGSKA in the germline V gene (reference sequence). The CDR3 sequence: CSASDPGDSYNEQFF.

The V and J genes are TRBV5-1 and TRBJ1-5. Germline CDR1 reads SGHRS; CDR2 reads YFSETQ. The CDR3 length is 16 residues. CDR3 amino acids: CASSLRRSGPNQPQHF.

This chain connects TRBV29-1 to TRBJ2-1. The CDR3 has 12 residues. The germline gives CDR1 SQVTM, CDR2 ANQGSEA. The chain's CDR3 is CSVHLSYNEQFF.

This rearrangement joins TRBV10-3 to TRBJ2-7. The germline V gene encodes CDR1 ENHRY and CDR2 SYGVKD. The CDR3 spans 14 residues. CDR3 region: CATTRSQSSYEQYF.

V gene TRBV7-2 combines with J gene TRBJ2-5; the D call of TRBD1 rests on TCRdb alone, since no DNA is present to check it. CDR3 length: 14 residues. Germline lookup yields CDR1 SGHTA and CDR2 FQGNSA. The CDR3 is CASRLRGGGETQYF. Combining the CDR3 with reference TRBV7-2 and TRBJ2-5 gives the whole variable domain GAGVSQSPSNKVTEKGKDVELRCDPISGHTALYWYRQSLGQGLEFLIYFQGNSAPDKSGLPSDRFSAERTGGSVSTLTIQRTQQEDSAVYLCASRLRGGGETQYFGPGTRLLVL.

The J gene is TRBJ2-2, the V gene TRBV7-2; TCRdb calls TRBD2, which cannot be checked without DNA. CDR1 is SGHTA, CDR2 FQGNSA, per germline. The CDR3 runs 14 residues. This CDR3 is CASSSTGGPGELFF.

The chain is built from TRBV20-1 and TRBJ2-7; TCRdb's D call, TRBD2, is unchecked because there is no DNA. This CDR3 contains 18 residues. Germline lookup yields CDR1 DFQATT and CDR2 SNEGSKA (reference sequence). This chain's CDR3 is CSASNPQLAGGTSYEQYF.

The V gene is TRBV20-1, the J gene TRBJ2-2; TCRdb picks TRBD2, but there is no DNA to check that call. Germline V lookup: CDR1 DFQATT, CDR2 SNEGSKA (reference sequence). The CDR3 spans 16 residues. This chain's CDR3 is CSARMVLAWNTGELFF.

The genes are TRBV28 and TRBJ2-5; the D call of TRBD1 rests on TCRdb alone, since no DNA is present to check it. The CDR3 is 13 amino acids. Germline CDR1 is MDHEN and CDR2 is SYDVKM. The CDR3 loop reads CASRLPGDETQYF. Full variable domain (outside the CDR3, taken from reference TRBV28 and TRBJ2-5): DVKVTQSSRYLVKRTGEKVFLECVQDMDHENMFWYRQDPGLGLRLIYFSYDVKMKEKGDIPEGYSVSREKKERFSLILESASTNQTSMYLCASRLPGDETQYFGPGTRLLVL.

The V and J genes are TRBV12-3 or TRBV12-4 and TRBJ2-3. This CDR3 contains 14 residues. The CDR3 loop is CASSQTRSTDTQYF.

The rearrangement joins TRBV12-3 or TRBV12-4 to TRBJ1-3; TCRdb returns TRBD1, unconfirmable since there is no DNA. CDR3 size: 15 residues. CDR3 region: CASSTRTGPGNTIYF.

This chain uses TRBV5-1 with TRBJ2-7; TCRdb designates TRBD1, a call that cannot be tested without DNA. The CDR3 is made up of 13 amino acids. Looked up from germline, CDR1 is SGHRS and CDR2 is YFSETQ. CDR3 in amino acids: CASRPNQGYEQYF.

The rearrangement links TRBV3-1 to TRBJ2-1. Germline values: CDR1 LGHDT, CDR2 YNNKEL (reference sequence). The CDR3 covers 15 residues. This chain's CDR3 is CASSRRRNFWDEQFF.

The J gene is TRBJ1-5, the V gene TRBV6-1; lacking DNA, the TRBD1 call made by TCRdb goes unchecked. The CDR3 extends over 15 amino acids. Germline assignment: CDR1 MNHNS and CDR2 SASEGT. CDR3 amino acids: CASSPWGDISQPQHF.

This chain joins TRBV6-1 and TRBJ2-6; TCRdb indicates TRBD1, and absent DNA this call remains unverified. The CDR3 loop spans 18 amino acids. CDR1 is MNHNS, CDR2 SASEGT, per germline. CDR3: CASSEGHGRGSGANVLTF.

The rearrangement joins TRBV29-1 to TRBJ1-4; the TCRdb call, TRBD1, lacks DNA for checking. CDR1 and CDR2 (germline): SQVTM, ANQGSEA. The CDR3 length is 13 residues. CDR3 in amino acids: CSVGTGRGEKLFF.

The chain uses TRBV18 and TRBJ2-2; without DNA, the TCRdb call of TRBD1 cannot be checked. The CDR3 loop spans 13 amino acids. The V gene's germline CDR1 is KGHSH and CDR2 LQKENI. The CDR3 sequence: CASSPGGAGELFF. Full variable domain (rest looked up from reference TRBV18 and TRBJ2-2): NAGVMQNPRHLVRRRGQEARLRCSPMKGHSHVYWYRQLPEEGLKFMVYLQKENIIDESGMPKERFSAEFPKEGPSILRIQQVVRGDSAAYFCASSPGGAGELFFGEGSRLTVL.

This chain links TRBV27 with TRBJ2-2; the TCRdb call, TRBD1, lacks DNA for checking. CDR1 MNHEY and CDR2 SMNVEV come from the germline V gene (reference sequence). This CDR3 spans 14 amino acids. CDR3 loop: CASSSGGRTGELFF.

The chain is built from TRBV9 and TRBJ2-2; with no DNA, the TCRdb D assignment of TRBD2 cannot be verified. Germline V gene lookup returns CDR1 SGDLS and CDR2 YYNGEE. CDR3 size: 13 residues. CDR3 amino acids: CASSEGGTGELFF.

This chain joins TRBV7-2 and TRBJ2-1; TCRdb picks TRBD2, but there is no DNA to check that call. The CDR3 runs 15 residues. CDR1 and CDR2 (germline): SGHTA, FQGNSA. The CDR3 sequence: CASSRSGGAYNEQFF.